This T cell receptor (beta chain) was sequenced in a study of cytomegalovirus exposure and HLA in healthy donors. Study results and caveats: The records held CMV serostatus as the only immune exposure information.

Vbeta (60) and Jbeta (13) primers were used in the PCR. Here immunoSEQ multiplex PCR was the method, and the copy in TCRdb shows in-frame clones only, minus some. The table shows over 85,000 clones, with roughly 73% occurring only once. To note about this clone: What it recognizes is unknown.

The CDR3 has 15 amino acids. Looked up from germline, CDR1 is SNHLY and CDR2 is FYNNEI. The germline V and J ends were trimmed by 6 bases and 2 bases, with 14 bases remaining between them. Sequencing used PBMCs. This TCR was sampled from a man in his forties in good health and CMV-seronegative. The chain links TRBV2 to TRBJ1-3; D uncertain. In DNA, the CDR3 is TGTGCCAGCAGGAGACTGATCATGCCTGGAAACACCATATATTTT. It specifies CASRRLIMPGNTIYF. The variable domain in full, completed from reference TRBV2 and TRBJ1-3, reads EPEVTQTPSHQVTQMGQEVILRCVPISNHLYFYWYRQILGQKVEFLVSFYNNEISEKSEIFDDQFSVERPDGSNFTLKIRSTKLEDSAMYFCASRRLIMPGNTIYFGEGSWLTVV.